Each of the 32 T cell receptor beta chains below was sequenced from the same sample in a study of cytomegalovirus exposure and HLA in healthy donors. The primer mix had 60 Vbeta and 13 Jbeta primers. Generated by immunoSEQ multiplex PCR, the TCRdb table keeps only in-frame clones and is missing some. The sample lists over 150,000 clones; around nine tenths were seen once. The sequencing sample was made of PBMCs. The source is a woman in her twenties or thirties in good health and CMV-seronegative.

This chain links TRBV7-9 with TRBJ1-2; D not certain. Trimming took 5 bases from V and 2 from J, leaving 15 bases between them. The CDR3 is 15 residues long. Germline CDR1 reads SEHNR; CDR2 reads FQNEAQ (reference sequence). CDR3 nucleotides: TGTGCCAGCAGCCTTACCAGGTCTGGGAACTATGGCTACACCTTC. Translating gives CASSLTRSGNYGYTF.

This chain joins TRBV11-2 and TRBJ2-1; TRBD2 matches at 9 bases. CDR3 size: 15 residues. V lost 1 base and J lost 7; bases outside the gene matches: 5. Germline V gene data show CDR1 as SGHAT and CDR2 as FQNNGV. In DNA, the CDR3 is TGTGCCAGCAGCTTAGGCGGGAGGGCTGGGAATGAGCAGTTCTTC. Translation gives CASSLGGRAGNEQFF.

The rearrangement uses TRBV5-1 and TRBJ2-6, with TRBD1 matching over 9 bases. V trimming: 5 bases; J trimming: 0 bases; junction bases outside the gene matches: 15. The CDR3 has 20 amino acids. Germline lookup yields CDR1 SGHRS and CDR2 YFSETQ. In DNA form, the CDR3 reads TGCGCCAGCAGTAAACAACTGACAGGGGGTTTTGGCTCTGGGGCCAACGTCCTGACTTTC. Its protein product is CASSKQLTGGFGSGANVLTF.

This clone was detected only once. The V and J genes are TRBV28 and TRBJ1-1, with TRBD1 as a possible D gene (5 bases). The CDR3 sequence is 15 residues long. Trimming left V 6 bases short and J 0 bases short, with 14 bases between. Germline loops: CDR1 MDHEN, CDR2 SYDVKM. The CDR3 DNA sequence: TGTGCCAGCAGAGATTTCAGGGCCCTGAACACTGAAGCTTTCTTT. It translates to CASRDFRALNTEAFF. Complete variable domain (other parts from reference TRBV28 and TRBJ1-1): DVKVTQSSRYLVKRTGEKVFLECVQDMDHENMFWYRQDPGLGLRLIYFSYDVKMKEKGDIPEGYSVSREKKERFSLILESASTNQTSMYLCASRDFRALNTEAFFGQGTRLTVV.

V usage is TRBV18 and J usage is TRBJ2-3; D uncertain. The CDR3 runs to 14 residues. CDR1 KGHSH and CDR2 LQKENI come from the germline V gene. Trimming left V 0 bases short and J 4 bases short, with 8 bases between. The CDR3 bases are TGTGCCAGCTCACCACCGGCCGCATCAGATACGCAGTATTTT. Protein product: CASSPPAASDTQYF.

Turning to this clone: The same CDR3 also results from other DNA sequences found in this sample. The J gene is TRBJ2-7, the V gene TRBV25-1; perhaps TRBD1 as D (6 bases). Trimming left V 0 bases short and J 1 base short, with 19 bases between. From germline, CDR1 is MGHDK and CDR2 SYGVNS. The CDR3 length is 18 residues. The CDR3 spells CASSEYHIDRKASYEQYF. In DNA, the CDR3 is TGTGCCAGCAGTGAATATCATATCGACAGGAAGGCTTCCTACGAGCAGTACTTC.

The chain couples TRBV9 to TRBJ2-1, with 10 bases matching TRBD2. Germline V gene lookup returns CDR1 SGDLS and CDR2 YYNGEE. The CDR3 is 15 residues long. V dropped 4 bases and J dropped 2; count of bases not matched to a gene: 3. CDR3 residues: CASSQSGRAYNEQFF. In DNA, the CDR3 is TGTGCCAGCAGCCAAAGCGGGAGGGCCTACAATGAGCAGTTCTTC.

The CDR3 nucleotides are TGTGCCAGCAGCTCGACCTGGACAGGCCAACACTACGAGCAGTACTTC. Residues: CASSSTWTGQHYEQYF. The chain is built from TRBV13 and TRBJ2-7; 7 bases align to TRBD1. The germline CDR1 and CDR2 sequences are PRHDT and FYEKMQ (reference sequence). The CDR3 is 16 amino acids. The V gene end was trimmed by 4 bases and the J gene end by 3 bases; junction bases not matched to a gene: 12.

The chain employs TRBV7-2 and TRBJ1-5; possible D gene TRBD1, 5 bases. V lost 5 bases and J 4 bases, leaving 9 bases between the germline ends. The CDR3 contains 13 residues. Germline V gene lookup returns CDR1 SGHTA and CDR2 FQGNSA. The DNA for the CDR3 is TGTGCCAGCAGCCCTCAGGGTAATCAGCCCCAGCATTTT. Protein product: CASSPQGNQPQHF.

This clone was observed once. This sequence joins TRBV19 and TRBJ1-2; a possible D gene is TRBD1 (5 bases). Germline-derived CDR1 and CDR2 are LNHDA and SQIVND (reference sequence). CDR3 size: 11 residues. Trimming took 4 bases from V and 6 from J, leaving 6 bases between them. Here the CDR3 DNA reads TGTGCCAGTAGTAAGGGGCATGGCTACACCTTC. Protein: CASSKGHGYTF.

The chain links TRBV7-2 to TRBJ1-6; 7 nucleotides match TRBD1. Germline V lookup: CDR1 SGHTA, CDR2 FQGNSA. This CDR3 has 17 amino acids. V trimming: 5 bases; J trimming: 2 bases; junction bases outside the gene matches: 9. The CDR3 bases are TGTGCCAGCAGCCCGATACAGGGGACGACCTATAATTCACCCCTCCACTTT. It codes for CASSPIQGTTYNSPLHF.

The chain uses TRBV7-8 and TRBJ1-1; tentatively, D is TRBD1 (6 bases). CDR3 size: 14 residues. With 2 bases removed from V and 5 bases from J, the gap between germline ends came to 12 bases. Per the germline V gene, CDR1 is SGHVS and CDR2 is FQNEAQ. CDR3 DNA: TGTGCCAGCAGCTTATATAGGGGGAGAACTGAAGCTTTCTTT. Translation: CASSLYRGRTEAFF.

The chain recombines TRBV5-1 with TRBJ2-7, with D perhaps TRBD1 (5 bases). V was trimmed by 3 bases and J by 0 bases, leaving 7 bases between them. The CDR3 has 13 amino acids. Germline-derived CDR1 and CDR2 are SGHRS and YFSETQ. The CDR3 DNA follows: TGCGCCAGCAGCTCGACAGACTCCTACGAGCAGTACTTC. Translating gives CASSSTDSYEQYF. Supplemented by reference TRBV5-1 and TRBJ2-7, the full variable domain reads KAGVTQTPRYLIKTRGQQVTLSCSPISGHRSVSWYQQTPGQGLQFLFEYFSETQRNKGNFPGRFSGRQFSNSRSEMNVSTLELGDSALYLCASSSTDSYEQYFGPGTRLTVT.

V and J are TRBV5-1 and TRBJ2-6; a weak D match, TRBD1 (5 bases). This CDR3 is 15 amino acids long. Looked up from germline, CDR1 is SGHRS and CDR2 is YFSETQ. Trimming shortened V by 6 bases and J by 2 bases, and 12 bases separated the two germline ends. The CDR3 coding sequence is TGCGCCAGCACCCCAGGGAACACTGGGGCCAACGTCCTGACTTTC. It codes for CASTPGNTGANVLTF.

The CDR3 region has the DNA TGTGCCAGCTCACCGGGGGGGCGAGGCGAGCAGTACTTC. This gives the protein CASSPGGRGEQYF. This chain uses TRBV18 with TRBJ2-7, with D possibly being TRBD2 (7 bases). The V gene lost 3 bases and the J gene lost 6 bases, with 12 bases spanning the gap. The CDR3 is 13 residues long. Per the germline V gene, CDR1 is KGHSH and CDR2 is LQKENI.

The genes are TRBV14 and TRBJ2-3; weak D call: TRBD2 (5 bases). Per the germline V gene, CDR1 is SGHDN and CDR2 is FVKESK. The CDR3 length is 14 residues. The V gene lost 4 bases and the J gene lost 4 bases, with 12 bases spanning the gap. The DNA of the CDR3 is TGTGCCAGCAGCCCGTATAGCGTTTCAGATACGCAGTATTTT. Encoded protein: CASSPYSVSDTQYF.

J is TRBJ2-7 and V is TRBV28, with D maybe TRBD1 (6 bases). This CDR3 comprises 14 residues. V lost 8 bases and J lost 1, with 15 bases in between. Germline assignment: CDR1 MDHEN and CDR2 SYDVKM. The CDR3 nucleotides read TGTGCCAGCGTTTGGGGGCAGGGGTCCTACGAGCAGTACTTC. The encoded protein is CASVWGQGSYEQYF.

V usage is TRBV14 and J usage is TRBJ2-2; 8 bases line up with TRBD2. From germline, CDR1 is SGHDN and CDR2 FVKESK. The junction had 10 bases not matched to a gene; V was cut back by 0 bases and J by 7 bases. The CDR3 length is 17 residues. Here the CDR3 DNA reads TGTGCCAGCAGCCAAGAAGCGGCAGCGGGGGAGGTCGGGGAGCTGTTTTTT. This translates into CASSQEAAAGEVGELFF.

This sequence joins TRBV19 and TRBJ2-5, with 12 positions matching TRBD1. Germline V CDR1 and CDR2: LNHDA, SQIVND (reference sequence). J lost 5 bases, V lost 7 bases, and 14 bases had no gene match. The CDR3 has 17 amino acids. Here the CDR3 DNA reads TGTGCCAGTACCAAATCGGGACAGGGGGCGTTTACGGAGACCCAGTACTTC. This translates into CASTKSGQGAFTETQYF.

The V gene is TRBV5-1, the J gene TRBJ2-1; no definite D call. V was shortened by 4 bases and J by 9 bases, with 8 bases between the two germline ends. Germline CDR1 is SGHRS and CDR2 is YFSETQ. CDR3 size: 11 residues. In nucleotides, the CDR3 is TGCGCCAGCAGCAGAAATAGTGAGCAGTTCTTC. This sequence encodes CASSRNSEQFF.

This clone was found once. The chain has TRBV30 and TRBJ2-7; 8 nucleotides agree with TRBD1. CDR1 is GTSNPN and CDR2 is SVGIG in the germline V gene (reference sequence). V lost 2 bases and J lost 3; bases outside the gene matches: 9. This CDR3 is 15 amino acids long. In DNA, the CDR3 is TGTGCCTGGAGTACCTCGGCAGGGGGCTACTACGAGCAGTACTTC. The encoded protein is CAWSTSAGGYYEQYF.

The V gene is TRBV28, the J gene TRBJ1-2; 7 nucleotides match TRBD1. Germline V gene lookup returns CDR1 MDHEN and CDR2 SYDVKM. This CDR3 is built from 15 residues. The V segment lost 4 bases and the J segment 4 bases; nucleotides outside the gene matches: 9. DNA for the CDR3: TGTGCCAGCAGTTCCCCCTTGACAGGGCCCTATGGCTACACCTTC. Its translation: CASSSPLTGPYGYTF.

The CDR3 is CASSPTGDDYGYTF. The CDR3 coding sequence is TGTGCCAGCTCACCAACAGGGGACGACTATGGCTACACCTTC. V usage is TRBV18 and J usage is TRBJ1-2; TRBD1 matches 7 bases. The CDR3 is 14 amino acids. Trimming cost V 2 bases and J 3 bases; bases outside gene matches: 3. Germline values: CDR1 KGHSH, CDR2 LQKENI. Combining the CDR3 with reference TRBV18 and TRBJ1-2 gives the whole variable domain NAGVMQNPRHLVRRRGQEARLRCSPMKGHSHVYWYRQLPEEGLKFMVYLQKENIIDESGMPKERFSAEFPKEGPSILRIQQVVRGDSAAYFCASSPTGDDYGYTFGSGTRLTVV.

The chain combines TRBV19 with TRBJ1-1; possibly TRBD1 for D (5 bases). The CDR3 has 16 amino acids. With 7 bases removed from V and 2 bases from J, the gap between germline ends came to 20 bases. In germline, CDR1 is LNHDA, CDR2 SQIVND (reference sequence). As DNA, the CDR3 is TGTGCCAGTAAAAGGGGAACGAGACAACTAAACACTGAAGCTTTCTTT. The encoded protein is CASKRGTRQLNTEAFF.

The V and J genes are TRBV5-6 and TRBJ2-1, with 7 positions matching TRBD1. The V gene's germline CDR1 is SGHDT and CDR2 YYEEEE. This CDR3 has 13 residues. V was clipped by 3 bases and J by 9 bases; unmatched bases: 6. DNA for the CDR3: TGTGCCAGCAGCTCGGGACAGAGTGGTGAGCAGTTCTTC. It yields the protein CASSSGQSGEQFF.

This clone came up a few times. This sequence joins TRBV6-1 and TRBJ2-5, with D tentatively TRBD2 (5 bases). The germline V and J ends were trimmed by 3 bases and 1 base, with 15 bases remaining between them. The CDR3 covers 16 residues. Germline V lookup: CDR1 MNHNS, CDR2 SASEGT. CDR3 sequence (DNA): TGTGCCAGCAGTGAGACGACTACGAGGATCCAAGAGACCCAGTACTTC. The encoded protein is CASSETTTRIQETQYF.

This rearrangement joins TRBV6-1 to TRBJ2-1; 9 bases are shared with TRBD1. Germline CDR1 and CDR2: MNHNS and SASEGT. J lost 6 bases, V lost 6 bases, and 9 bases had no gene match. The CDR3 spans 15 residues. This CDR3 is CASRPGTGSSNEQFF. CDR3 sequence (DNA): TGTGCCAGCAGGCCCGGGACAGGGTCTTCCAATGAGCAGTTCTTC.

The V gene is TRBV30, the J gene TRBJ1-2; tentatively, D is TRBD1 (5 bases). Germline CDR1 and CDR2: GTSNPN and SVGIG (reference sequence). With 4 bases removed from V and 4 bases from J, the gap between germline ends came to 10 bases. This CDR3 is built from 12 residues. CDR3: CAWTQGGYGYTF. The CDR3 coding sequence is TGTGCCTGGACCCAGGGAGGCTATGGCTACACCTTC.

J is TRBJ1-4 and V is TRBV7-9; TRBD1 is a possible D gene (6 bases). The CDR3 is 13 residues long. CDR1 SEHNR and CDR2 FQNEAQ come from the germline V gene (reference sequence). V gave up 4 bases and J gave up 7 bases, with 10 bases separating them. CDR3 region: CASSSQGPEKLFF. CDR3 bases: TGTGCCAGCAGCTCACAGGGACCTGAAAAACTGTTTTTT.

The chain employs TRBV27 and TRBJ2-1, with a tentative D call TRBD2 (5 bases). The CDR3 covers 17 residues. Germline loops: CDR1 MNHEY, CDR2 SMNVEV (reference sequence). Trimming stripped 3 bases from V and 6 bases from J, with 21 bases between. CDR3 nucleotide sequence: TGTGCCAGCAGTTTTCGAGTGGGAGCGCCTAACTCCAATGAGCAGTTCTTC. Protein product: CASSFRVGAPNSNEQFF.

In nucleotides, the CDR3 is TGTGCCAGCAGTACAGGGGGCGAGCAGTACTTC. It yields the protein CASSTGGEQYF. This chain uses TRBV27 with TRBJ2-7; 8 nucleotides match TRBD1. Unmatched junction bases numbered 0, after V lost 5 bases and J lost 6 bases. The CDR3 consists of 11 residues. Looked up from germline, CDR1 is MNHEY and CDR2 is SMNVEV (reference sequence).

The chain employs TRBV15 and TRBJ1-5, with TRBD1 as a possible D gene (5 bases). Trimming stripped 1 base from V and 7 bases from J, with 14 bases between. The CDR3 consists of 15 residues. Per the germline V gene, CDR1 is LNHNV and CDR2 is YYDKDF (reference sequence). The CDR3 DNA follows: TGTGCCACCAGCAGAGGCCCTGGGCAGGGCCAGCCCCAGCATTTT. Translation gives CATSRGPGQGQPQHF. The variable domain in full, completed from reference TRBV15 and TRBJ1-5, reads DAMVIQNPRYQVTQFGKPVTLSCSQTLNHNVMYWYQQKSSQAPKLLFHYYDKDFNNEADTPDNFQSRRPNTSFCFLDIRSPGLGDTAMYLCATSRGPGQGQPQHFGDGTRLSIL.